The clone carrying this T cell receptor beta chain was observed once. Its cognate antigen is unknown. This sample is part of a study of OX40 agonist ivuxolimab in advanced cancers. General observations from the study: At 0.1-3.0 mg/kg, partial responders had clonal expansion among the lowest observed. On average, CD8+ T cells had more expanded clones than CD4+.

CDR1 is SGHTA, CDR2 FQGTGA, per germline. The CDR3 has 15 amino acids. V lost 2 bases, J lost 3 bases, and 2 bases stayed unmatched. Generated by immunoSEQ multiplex PCR, the TCRdb table keeps only in-frame clones and is missing some. The repertoire holds tens of thousands of clones, with about 86% as singletons. The sample consisted of CD4+ or CD8+ T cells sorted from blood, taken in a trial of the OX40 agonist ivuxolimab. The chain employs TRBV7-3 and TRBJ2-3, with 10 positions matching TRBD1. The sequence was collected from an adult with an advanced solid tumor such as melanoma, head and neck, liver or kidney cancer. The CDR3 is CASSLGGQGTDTQYF. CDR3 nucleotides: TGTGCCAGCAGCTTAGGGGGACAGGGGACAGATACGCAGTATTTT.